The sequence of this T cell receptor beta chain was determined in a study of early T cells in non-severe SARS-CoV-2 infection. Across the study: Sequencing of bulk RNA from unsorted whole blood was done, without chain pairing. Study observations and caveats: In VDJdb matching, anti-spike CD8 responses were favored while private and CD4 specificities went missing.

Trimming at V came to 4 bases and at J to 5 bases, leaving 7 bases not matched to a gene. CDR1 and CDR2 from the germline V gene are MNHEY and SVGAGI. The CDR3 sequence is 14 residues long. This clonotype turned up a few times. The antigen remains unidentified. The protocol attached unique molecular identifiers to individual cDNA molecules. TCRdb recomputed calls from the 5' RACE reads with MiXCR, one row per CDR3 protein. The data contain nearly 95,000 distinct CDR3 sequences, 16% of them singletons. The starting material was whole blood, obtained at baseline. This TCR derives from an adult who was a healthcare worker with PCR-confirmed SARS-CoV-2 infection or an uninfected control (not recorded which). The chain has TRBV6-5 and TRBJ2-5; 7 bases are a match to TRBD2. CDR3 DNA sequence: TGTGCCAGCAGTTGGGGGGGGAGCAAGGAGACCCAGTACTTC. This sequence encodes CASSWGGSKETQYF.